This is a list of T cell receptor beta chains from one sample in a study of shared clonotypes between healthy human individuals. Generated by immunoSEQ multiplex PCR, the TCRdb table keeps only in-frame clones and is missing some. The sample yields 2 million to 2.5 million clones, under 97% seen once. Specimen: naive CD4+ T cells sorted from blood. These receptors all stem from a man between 18 and 29 years old in good health. CDR3s include the opening cysteine and the closing phenylalanine or tryptophan. A D gene is named only where the DNA matches it firmly. Part of the rows lack a size; the others show once, few, many or a class for expanded clones.

>TRBD2|NA|TRBV4-1|14|TRBJ2-7
CASSFGTSVYEQYF
TGCGCCAGCAGCTTCGGGACTAGTGTCTACGAGCAGTACTTC
>NA|NA|TRBV30|12|TRBJ1-5
CALGGADQPQHF
TGTGCCCTGGGGGGGGCCGATCAGCCCCAGCATTTT
>NA|once|TRBV5-6|16|TRBJ1-4
CASSLSWGGDNEKLFF
TGTGCCAGCAGCTTGTCCTGGGGCGGTGATAATGAAAAACTGTTTTTT
>NA|NA|TRBV5-1|14|TRBJ2-2
CASSPGLNTGELFF
TGCGCCAGCAGCCCGGGACTCAACACCGGGGAGCTGTTTTTT
>TRBD2|NA|TRBV5-1|15|TRBJ2-7
CASSFGLVRTYEQYF
TGCGCCAGCAGCTTCGGACTAGTACGAACCTACGAGCAGTACTTC
>NA|NA|TRBV27|13|TRBJ1-1
CAALHFRNAEAFF
TGTGCCGCACTGCATTTTAGGAACGCTGAAGCTTTCTTT
>NA|NA|TRBV6-5|14|TRBJ2-7
CASSYTQRTYEQYF
TGTGCCAGCAGTTACACCCAGAGGACCTACGAGCAGTACTTC
>TRBD1|NA|TRBV7-2|15|TRBJ2-3
CASSLQGATPDTQYF
TGTGCCAGCAGCCTACAGGGGGCCACCCCAGATACGCAGTATTTT
>NA|NA|TRBV25-1|14|TRBJ1-1
CASSEQGRSTEAFF
TGTGCCAGCAGTGAACAAGGCAGGTCCACTGAAGCTTTCTTT
>NA|NA|TRBV9|14|TRBJ1-6
CASSVAGSNSPLHF
TGTGCCAGCAGCGTAGCTGGCAGTAATTCACCCCTCCACTTT
>TRBD1|NA|TRBV6-5|15|TRBJ1-3
CASSPGGRAGNTIYF
TGTGCCAGCAGTCCAGGGGGAAGGGCCGGAAACACCATATATTTT
>TRBD2|NA|TRBV6-5|16|TRBJ2-1
CASSYRGTSGSYEQFF
TGTGCCAGCAGTTACAGGGGGACTAGCGGGAGCTATGAGCAGTTCTTC
>TRBD1|NA|TRBV5-4|15|TRBJ2-5
CASSGLGQGKETQYF
TGTGCCAGCAGCGGACTAGGACAGGGGAAAGAGACCCAGTACTTC
>NA|many|TRBV5-1|11|TRBJ2-7
CASSLGYEQYF
TGCGCCAGCAGCTTGGGATACGAGCAGTACTTC
>NA|NA|TRBV5-1|15|TRBJ2-7
CASSSSQGQIEEQYF
TGCGCCAGCAGCTCCTCCCAAGGGCAGATAGAAGAGCAGTACTTC
>TRBD1|few|TRBV19|14|TRBJ1-2
CASSPDRGNYGYTF
TGTGCCAGTAGTCCGGACAGGGGAAACTATGGCTACACCTTC
>NA|NA|TRBV7-9|14|TRBJ2-3
CASSLRTLRDTQYF
TGTGCCAGCAGCTTACGCACTCTTCGGGATACGCAGTATTTT
>TRBD2|NA|TRBV6-5|15|TRBJ2-4
CASGTSGPAKNIQYF
TGTGCCAGCGGGACTAGCGGTCCAGCCAAAAACATTCAGTACTTC